Listed below are T cell receptor beta chains from one sample, sequenced in a study of T cell repertoires in cytomegalovirus infection. TCRdb re-analysed the reads in MiXCR, keeping a single row per CDR3 protein. Of just under 550,000 distinct CDR3 sequences detected, around 27% appear once; the ten largest clones hold roughly an eighth. The material sequenced was PBMCs. These receptors were obtained from a human donor in good health (CMV status not recorded). Some clones in this sample may be carry-over from other donors' samples. The CDR3 runs from the conserved cysteine through the conserved F or W. A D gene is named only where the DNA matches it firmly. For some rows the clone size is stated as once, few or many, or as a class when expanded; others skip it.

size: .
D: .
length: 16
J: TRBJ2-6
V: TRBV28
DNA: TGTGCCAGCAGTTTCGGCTCCCCCTCTGGGGCCAACGTCCTGACTTTC
CDR3: CASSFGSPSGANVLTF

size: .
D: .
length: 15
J: TRBJ2-1
V: TRBV4-1
DNA: TGCGCCAGCAGCCAAGGGACTTCCCCCTACAATGAGCAGTTCTTC
CDR3: CASSQGTSPYNEQFF

size: .
D: .
length: 13
J: TRBJ2-3
V: TRBV29-1
DNA: TGCAGCGTTGTAGCGGTAACATTTGATACGCAGTATTTT
CDR3: CSVVAVTFDTQYF

size: .
D: .
length: 14
J: TRBJ1-2
V: TRBV12-3/TRBV12-4
DNA: TGTGCCAGCAGCGGACACGGACAACTCTATGGCTACACCTTC
CDR3: CASSGHGQLYGYTF

size: .
D: TRBD1
length: 18
J: TRBJ1-3
V: TRBV15
DNA: TGTGCCACCAGCAGAGCGCCACCACAGGGGGACTCTGGAAACACCATATATTTT
CDR3: CATSRAPPQGDSGNTIYF

size: .
D: TRBD2
length: 18
J: TRBJ2-1
V: TRBV4-1
DNA: TGCGCCAGCAGCCCCTTGTCGGCGGGAGGGCTGGGCTCCAATGAGCAGTTCTTC
CDR3: CASSPLSAGGLGSNEQFF

size: many
D: TRBD1
length: 21
J: TRBJ1-3
V: TRBV7-2
DNA: TGTGCCAGCAGCTTAAGACAGGGGCCAAAGGTTCAACCTCACTCTGGAAACACCATATATTTT
CDR3: CASSLRQGPKVQPHSGNTIYF

size: .
D: TRBD1
length: 13
J: TRBJ1-5
V: TRBV24-1
DNA: TGTGCCACCAGACAGGGGTTGGACCAGCCCCAGCATTTT
CDR3: CATRQGLDQPQHF

size: many
D: .
length: 13
J: TRBJ1-1
V: TRBV7-2
DNA: TGTGCCAGCAGCAGACAGACCAACACTGAAGCTTTCTTT
CDR3: CASSRQTNTEAFF

size: many
D: TRBD1
length: 15
J: TRBJ1-5
V: TRBV7-2
DNA: TGTGCCAGCAGCTCCGATGGCAGGGGGTATCAGCCCCAGCATTTT
CDR3: CASSSDGRGYQPQHF

size: .
D: .
length: 13
J: TRBJ1-1
V: TRBV7-2
DNA: TGTGCCAGCAGCTTCCGGGGTGGTCCTGAAGCTTTCTTT
CDR3: CASSFRGGPEAFF

size: many
D: TRBD2
length: 16
J: TRBJ2-3
V: TRBV7-2
DNA: TGTGCCAGCAGCTTAAAACTAGCGGGAGGGCAGGATACGCAGTATTTT
CDR3: CASSLKLAGGQDTQYF

size: .
D: .
length: 13
J: TRBJ1-4
V: TRBV27
DNA: TGTGCCAGCAGTTCCACGGCCCCTAAAGCACTGTTTTTT
CDR3: CASSSTAPKALFF

size: few
D: TRBD2
length: 14
J: TRBJ2-3
V: TRBV19
DNA: TGTGCCACCGGGGACTACTCTAGCACAGATACGCAGTATTTT
CDR3: CATGDYSSTDTQYF

size: .
D: TRBD2
length: 14
J: TRBJ2-2
V: TRBV6-5
DNA: TGTGCCAGCATTGATAGCGGGAGCGGCGGGGAGCTGTTTTTT
CDR3: CASIDSGSGGELFF

size: few
D: TRBD2
length: 13
J: TRBJ2-5
V: TRBV20-1
DNA: TGCAGTGCTCTCTTAGCGGGGCAAGAGACCCAGTACTTC
CDR3: CSALLAGQETQYF

size: few
D: .
length: 14
J: TRBJ2-2
V: TRBV4-3
DNA: TGCGCCAGCAGCCAAGATATGAACACCGGGGAGCTGTTTTTT
CDR3: CASSQDMNTGELFF

size: .
D: .
length: 14
J: TRBJ1-3
V: TRBV19
DNA: TGTGCCAGTAGTGGGGGACGCTCTGGAAACACCATATATTTT
CDR3: CASSGGRSGNTIYF

size: .
D: TRBD2
length: 16
J: TRBJ2-7
V: TRBV4-1
DNA: TGCGCCAGCAGCCAAGTATTCACTAGCGGAGCCTACGAGCAGTACTTC
CDR3: CASSQVFTSGAYEQYF

size: many
D: .
length: 15
J: TRBJ1-5
V: TRBV7-2
DNA: TGTGCCAGCAGCTTAGCGCACTCCCAAGGGGCGCCCCAGCATTTT
CDR3: CASSLAHSQGAPQHF

size: .
D: TRBD1
length: 16
J: TRBJ1-1
V: TRBV2
DNA: TGTGCCAGCACAGACCGGGACAGACTATTGAACACTGAAGCTTTCTTT
CDR3: CASTDRDRLLNTEAFF

size: .
D: .
length: 13
J: TRBJ2-5
V: TRBV7-3
DNA: TGTGCCAGCAGCCAGGACAGCCGGCAGACCCAGTACTTC
CDR3: CASSQDSRQTQYF

size: .
D: TRBD1
length: 15
J: TRBJ2-3
V: TRBV4-2
DNA: TGTGCCAGCAGCCGGACAGGGGACGACACAGATACGCAGTATTTT
CDR3: CASSRTGDDTDTQYF

size: many
D: .
length: 15
J: TRBJ2-2
V: TRBV7-9
DNA: TGTGCCAGCAGCTTACGGGGACCGAACACCGGGGAGCTGTTTTTT
CDR3: CASSLRGPNTGELFF

size: once
D: TRBD2
length: 13
J: TRBJ2-1
V: TRBV15
DNA: TGTGCCACCCGGACTAGCGGATACAATGAGCAGTTCTTC
CDR3: CATRTSGYNEQFF

size: few
D: .
length: 16
J: TRBJ1-5
V: TRBV12-5
DNA: TGTGCTAGTGGTCTTGGTGACGGGTATAGCAATCAGCCCCAGCATTTT
CDR3: CASGLGDGYSNQPQHF

size: few
D: .
length: 15
J: TRBJ1-2
V: TRBV19
DNA: TGTGCCAGTAGTATAGGACTCGGCAGTTCTTATGGCTACACCTTC
CDR3: CASSIGLGSSYGYTF

size: few
D: .
length: 13
J: TRBJ2-7
V: TRBV10-3
DNA: TGTGCCATCAGTGGCAGCCAGGGGACGGAGCAGTACTTC
CDR3: CAISGSQGTEQYF

size: many
D: TRBD1
length: 16
J: TRBJ1-1
V: TRBV6-2/TRBV6-3
DNA: TGTGCCAGCAGTAGAAGACAGGGGGTCCTTCCCCCTGAAGCTTTCTTT
CDR3: CASSRRQGVLPPEAFF

size: .
D: .
length: 12
J: TRBJ2-3
V: TRBV7-2
DNA: TGTGCCAGCAGACGAAGCACAGATACGCAGTATTTT
CDR3: CASRRSTDTQYF

size: few
D: .
length: 12
J: TRBJ1-5
V: TRBV28
DNA: TGTGCCAGCAGTCTTTTTCATCAGCCCCAGCATTTT
CDR3: CASSLFHQPQHF